This T cell receptor (beta chain) was recorded in a study of T cell repertoires in cytomegalovirus infection. Study-wide background: In public TCR beta signatures, there were indications of both CMV infection and matching HLA type.

One entry per CDR3 protein, called by TCRdb with MiXCR from the reads. This sample yields 350,000 to 450,000 distinct CDR3 sequences, of which 15% to 20% are seen a single time; 8.7% belongs to the top ten. V was cut by 0 bases and J by 2 bases, with 8 bases left in between. Per the germline V gene, CDR1 is SGHVS and CDR2 is FNYEAQ. The CDR3 is 15 amino acids. In its sample, this clonotype was seen a few times. Sequenced: PBMCs. The chain joins TRBV7-6 to TRBJ2-1; tentative D call: TRBD2 (6 bases). This clonotype originated in a human donor in good health (CMV status not recorded). Some clones in this sample may be carry-over from other donors' samples. The CDR3 here is CASSLAAGPYNEQFF. The CDR3 DNA is TGTGCCAGCAGCTTAGCGGCGGGACCCTACAATGAGCAGTTCTTC.